One sample yielded the 21 T cell receptor beta chains listed below, sequenced in a study of regulatory T cells. Study-wide points: Hydrophobic residues at CDR3 positions 6 and 7 were enriched in conventional CD4+ T cells of CD3G-deficient patients.

The primer mix had 52 TRBV and 13 TRBJ primers. The table came from immunoSEQ multiplex PCR; TCRdb's copy has only in-frame clones and leaves some out. The sample lists over 35,000 clones; over 75% were seen once. The antigens of these receptors remain unknown. The sample consisted of conventional CD4+ T cells sorted from blood. The origin of the receptors is a person aged 18 to 35 with CD3G deficiency.

CDR3 protein: CASSLRTGNGQETQYF. The CDR3 coding sequence is TGTGCCAGCAGTTTACGCACAGGGAACGGCCAAGAGACCCAGTACTTC. The chain has TRBV28 and TRBJ2-5; D may be TRBD1 (6 bases). CDR1 MDHEN and CDR2 SYDVKM come from the germline V gene. V was shortened by 2 bases and J by 1 base, with 14 bases between the two germline ends. CDR3 size: 16 residues.

This chain joins TRBV18 and TRBJ1-1; D gene uncertain. Trimming removed 6 bases at V and 1 base at J, with 6 bases between. From germline, CDR1 is KGHSH and CDR2 LQKENI. This CDR3 has 12 residues. CDR3 loop: CASSRPNTEAFF. For the CDR3, the DNA is TGTGCCAGCTCCCGACCGAACACTGAAGCTTTCTTT.

The rearrangement links TRBV28 to TRBJ1-4; D is perhaps TRBD1 (5 bases). This CDR3 has 15 amino acids. Trimming pared 5 bases from V and 5 bases from J, leaving 15 bases between. CDR1 is MDHEN, CDR2 SYDVKM, per germline. In DNA, the CDR3 is TGTGCCAGCAGTATTCGGGGGTCGGGGAATGAAAAACTGTTTTTT. Its translation is CASSIRGSGNEKLFF. Full variable domain (remainder filled in from reference TRBV28 and TRBJ1-4): DVKVTQSSRYLVKRTGEKVFLECVQDMDHENMFWYRQDPGLGLRLIYFSYDVKMKEKGDIPEGYSVSREKKERFSLILESASTNQTSMYLCASSIRGSGNEKLFFGSGTQLSVL.

The gene calls are TRBV7-9 and TRBJ2-7, with D perhaps TRBD2 (5 bases). The germline V gene has CDR1 SEHNR and CDR2 FQNEAQ (reference sequence). Trimming stripped 1 base from V and 5 bases from J, with 12 bases between. The CDR3 sequence is 14 residues long. CDR3 nucleotides: TGTGCCAGCAGCTTAGTAAGTCGGACTGACGAGCAGTACTTC. Protein product: CASSLVSRTDEQYF.

The chain is built from TRBV7-2 and TRBJ1-4; D remains ambiguous. Trimming left V 4 bases short and J 0 bases short, with 9 bases between. The CDR3 length is 15 residues. CDR1 is SGHTA and CDR2 is FQGNSA in the germline V gene. The CDR3 region is CASSSDTATNEKLFF. The DNA for the CDR3 is TGTGCCAGCAGCTCAGACACTGCAACTAATGAAAAACTGTTTTTT.

The V gene is TRBV10-3, the J gene TRBJ2-2, with no clear D. The germline V gene encodes CDR1 ENHRY and CDR2 SYGVKD. V lost 8 bases to trimming and J lost 3 bases, with 7 bases between them. The CDR3 extends over 12 amino acids. CDR3 DNA sequence: TGTGCCATCGGGCAGGACACCGGGGAGCTGTTTTTT. It translates to CAIGQDTGELFF.

The CDR3 sequence: CASSPTGGYYNEQFF. In nucleotides, the CDR3 is TGTGCCAGCAGCCCTACGGGAGGATACTACAATGAGCAGTTCTTC. The chain is built from TRBV7-9 and TRBJ2-1, with TRBD2 identical over 7 bases. The germline V gene has CDR1 SEHNR and CDR2 FQNEAQ (reference sequence). V shed 5 bases and J 3 bases; nucleotides not matched to a gene: 7. This CDR3 is 15 amino acids long. Combining the CDR3 with reference TRBV7-9 and TRBJ2-1 gives the whole variable domain DTGVSQNPRHKITKRGQNVTFRCDPISEHNRLYWYRQTLGQGPEFLTYFQNEAQLEKSRLLSDRFSAERPKGSFSTLEIQRTEQGDSAMYLCASSPTGGYYNEQFFGPGTRLTVL.

This clone was seen just once. The genes are TRBV5-1 and TRBJ2-5, with 7 bases aligning to TRBD2. The CDR3 runs 16 residues. V shed 0 bases, J shed 2 bases, and the junction held 7 bases outside the gene matches. In germline, CDR1 is SGHRS, CDR2 YFSETQ. CDR3 sequence: CASSLGLGAGQETQYF. The CDR3 DNA reads TGCGCCAGCAGCTTGGGTCTGGGAGCGGGACAAGAGACCCAGTACTTC. Supplemented by reference TRBV5-1 and TRBJ2-5, the full variable domain reads KAGVTQTPRYLIKTRGQQVTLSCSPISGHRSVSWYQQTPGQGLQFLFEYFSETQRNKGNFPGRFSGRQFSNSRSEMNVSTLELGDSALYLCASSLGLGAGQETQYFGPGTRLLVL.

This rearrangement joins TRBV6-6 to TRBJ2-3; 10 bases fit TRBD2. The germline V gene has CDR1 MNHNY and CDR2 SVGAGI (reference sequence). V gave up 0 bases and J gave up 10 bases; unmatched junction bases: 10. CDR3 size: 16 residues. The CDR3 DNA reads TGTGCCAGCAGTTACTCGATAAGCGGGGGGGCAATCCCGCAGTATTTT. Its protein is CASSYSISGGAIPQYF.

This clone appeared once. In nucleotides, the CDR3 is TGTGCCAGCAGTTACACCAGCTACAATGAGCAGTTCTTC. Translated, it gives CASSYTSYNEQFF. V gene TRBV6-6 combines with J gene TRBJ2-1; unclear D gene. The V gene's germline CDR1 is MNHNY and CDR2 SVGAGI (reference sequence). The CDR3 spans 13 residues. Deletions cut 2 bases from V and 3 bases from J, with 5 bases between.

The rearrangement uses TRBV11-2 and TRBJ2-4; D is uncertain. Trimming shortened V by 5 bases and J by 6 bases, and 11 bases separated the two germline ends. The germline V gene encodes CDR1 SGHAT and CDR2 FQNNGV. The CDR3 has 13 residues. This CDR3 is CASSPRTGNIQYF. For the CDR3, the DNA is TGTGCCAGCAGCCCGCGGACGGGAAACATTCAGTACTTC.

The rearrangement joins TRBV6-5 to TRBJ1-2, with D perhaps TRBD1 (5 bases). The CDR3 length is 13 residues. Looked up from germline, CDR1 is MNHEY and CDR2 is SVGAGI. Trimming left V 5 bases short and J 8 bases short, with 15 bases between. DNA for the CDR3: TGTGCCAGCAGTCTTACTGGGGGTGGCGGCTACACCTTC. Its protein is CASSLTGGGGYTF.

About this clone: In the same sample, other DNA sequences code for this CDR3. The V call is TRBV7-9, the J call TRBJ1-1, with a weak D call TRBD1 (5 bases). V lost 3 bases and J lost 1, with 6 bases in between. Germline-derived CDR1 and CDR2 are SEHNR and FQNEAQ (reference sequence). This CDR3 has 13 residues. As DNA, the CDR3 is TGTGCCAGCAGCTTTACAGGGAACACTGAAGCTTTCTTT. Amino acids: CASSFTGNTEAFF. Looking up the rest from reference TRBV7-9 and TRBJ1-1 gives the full variable domain: DTGVSQNPRHKITKRGQNVTFRCDPISEHNRLYWYRQTLGQGPEFLTYFQNEAQLEKSRLLSDRFSAERPKGSFSTLEIQRTEQGDSAMYLCASSFTGNTEAFFGQGTRLTVV.

The V and J genes are TRBV19 and TRBJ2-5; tentative D call: TRBD1 (6 bases). CDR1 is LNHDA, CDR2 SQIVND, per germline (reference sequence). The CDR3 has 13 amino acids. With 5 bases removed from V and 1 base from J, the gap between germline ends came to 8 bases. CDR3 DNA: TGTGCCAGTAGTCGGGACATCCAAGAGACCCAGTACTTC. It is translated as CASSRDIQETQYF.

The chain joins TRBV6-6 to TRBJ2-3; weak D call: TRBD1 (5 bases). The CDR3 is 14 amino acids. V gave up 10 bases and J gave up 0 bases, with 14 bases separating them. CDR1 and CDR2 from the germline V gene are MNHNY and SVGAGI (reference sequence). For the CDR3, the DNA is TGTGCCACCATGGCTGGGGCTAGCACAGATACGCAGTATTTT. Its translation is CATMAGASTDTQYF.

The J gene is TRBJ1-1, the V gene TRBV28, with D tentatively TRBD1 (6 bases). CDR3 size: 18 residues. Germline lookup yields CDR1 MDHEN and CDR2 SYDVKM. Trimming removed 6 bases at V and 1 base at J, with 24 bases between. DNA of the CDR3: TGTGCCAGCAGGGCCCGTAGCCTTCTAAGGGGGAGGAACACTGAAGCTTTCTTT. Translated: CASRARSLLRGRNTEAFF.

This clone appeared a single time. The genes are TRBV18 and TRBJ2-3; perhaps TRBD2 as D (5 bases). The CDR3 has 17 residues. The germline V gene has CDR1 KGHSH and CDR2 LQKENI. Trimming removed 4 bases from V and 3 bases from J, with 20 bases in between. CDR3 in DNA: TGTGCCAGCTCACTACGACGATCGAGGGCAGCGACAGATACGCAGTATTTT. Encoded protein: CASSLRRSRAATDTQYF.

The rearrangement links TRBV6-1 to TRBJ1-4; 9 positions agree with TRBD1. Germline CDR1 and CDR2: MNHNS and SASEGT. This CDR3 contains 15 residues. V was clipped by 8 bases and J by 8 bases; unmatched bases: 12. The CDR3 reads CASAGQGPVGEKLFF. The CDR3 DNA follows: TGTGCCAGCGCGGGACAGGGCCCCGTCGGCGAAAAACTGTTTTTT.

The chain is built from TRBV5-1 and TRBJ2-1, with D perhaps TRBD1 (6 bases). The CDR3 contains 15 residues. Germline V gene data show CDR1 as SGHRS and CDR2 as YFSETQ. With 4 bases removed from V and 2 bases from J, the gap between germline ends came to 13 bases. The CDR3 spells CASSLFQGTYNEQFF. The CDR3 DNA reads TGCGCCAGCAGCCTATTTCAGGGGACCTACAATGAGCAGTTCTTC.

Here the CDR3 reads CASSAIRGILTF. The CDR3 DNA sequence: TGTGCCAGCAGCGCAATAAGAGGGATCCTGACTTTC. This chain uses TRBV28 with TRBJ2-6, with a weak D call TRBD2 (5 bases). The CDR3 runs to 12 residues. V lost 6 bases and J 14 bases, leaving 14 bases between the germline ends. Germline V lookup: CDR1 MDHEN, CDR2 SYDVKM.

The chain is built from TRBV5-1 and TRBJ2-1; 8 bases map to TRBD2. The CDR3 consists of 15 residues. V was pared by 3 bases and J by 1 base, with 3 bases of the junction left unmatched. CDR1 and CDR2 from the germline V gene are SGHRS and YFSETQ. CDR3 amino acids: CASSWGGGSYNEQFF. Here the CDR3 DNA reads TGCGCCAGCAGCTGGGGCGGGGGGTCCTACAATGAGCAGTTCTTC.